The next 12 T cell receptor beta chains were all read from a single sample in a study of identical twins (dated by TCRdb to 2016 to 2017). The receptor library was made with 5' RACE. The run used an Illumina HiSeq 2000. Starting from the raw public reads, TCRdb applied fastp trimming at Q25, assembled clones with MiXCR and retained in-frame beta chains. Entries that share a CDR3 protein sequence are merged under the most common genes and DNA. This sample has under 400,000 distinct CDR3 sequences in its table, and approximately 8.8% of those were observed once. The ten largest clones capture over 7% of the sample. The sequenced sample consisted of naive T cells sorted from blood. The cell subset or site label, read with the paper, signifies: cells isolated with a human naive T-cell isolation kit. These receptors were obtained from a woman aged 45-59 years in good health.

The table lists this clonotype with a few counts. The chain carries TRBV5-4 and TRBJ2-3; 8 bases agree with TRBD2. The V gene's germline CDR1 is SGHNT and CDR2 YYREEE (reference sequence). The length of the CDR3 is 16 residues. After removal of 1 base from V and 4 bases from J, the junction contained 8 bases not matched to a gene. CDR3: CASSLSTTGRADTQYF. The CDR3 DNA is TGTGCCAGCAGCTTGAGTACGACCGGGAGGGCAGATACGCAGTATTTT. The whole variable domain, filled in from reference TRBV5-4 and TRBJ2-3, reads ETGVTQSPTHLIKTRGQQVTLRCSSQSGHNTVSWYQQALGQGPQFIFQYYREEENGRGNFPPRFSGLQFPNYSSELNVNALELDDSALYLCASSLSTTGRADTQYFGPGTRLTVL.

Many counts were recorded for this clonotype. This chain uses TRBV24-1 with TRBJ1-6, with 7 bases identical to TRBD1. This CDR3 is 13 amino acids long. CDR1 is KGHDR, CDR2 SFDVKD, per germline. Trimming at V came to 7 bases and at J to 6 bases, leaving 2 bases not matched to a gene. This chain's CDR3 is CATRGQANSPLHF. The DNA for the CDR3 is TGTGCCACCAGAGGACAGGCTAATTCACCCCTCCACTTT.

CDR3 nucleotides: TGTGCCAGCAGCCAAGATTTAGTACCCGGGACCCAGTACTTC. This encodes CASSQDLVPGTQYF. The gene calls are TRBV3-1 and TRBJ2-5, with unresolved D. The CDR3 length is 14 residues. CDR1 and CDR2 from the germline V gene are LGHDT and YNNKEL (reference sequence). With 0 bases removed from V and 7 bases from J, the gap between germline ends came to 12 bases.

In this sample, this clonotype turned up a few times. V and J are TRBV20-1 and TRBJ2-7; 8 nucleotides agree with TRBD1. Germline CDR1 and CDR2: DFQATT and SNEGSKA (reference sequence). With 1 base clipped from V and 9 bases from J, the junction kept 5 bases outside the gene matches. The CDR3 consists of 12 residues. The chain's CDR3 is CSARARDRGQYV. DNA for the CDR3: TGCAGTGCTAGAGCCCGAGACAGGGGGCAGTACGTC.

This clonotype was counted between two and nine times. V is TRBV29-1 and J is TRBJ2-1; TRBD2 matches at 10 bases. The CDR3 runs to 13 residues. Germline values: CDR1 SQVTM, CDR2 ANQGSEA. The V and J ends lost 6 bases and 2 bases, in that order; junction bases with no gene match: 1. The DNA of the CDR3 is TGCAGCGTAGGACTAGCGGCCTACAATGAGCAGTTCTTC. Translating gives CSVGLAAYNEQFF.

This clonotype was counted at least ten times. This chain uses TRBV7-6 with TRBJ2-1, with TRBD1 matching over 9 bases. Germline lookup yields CDR1 SGHVS and CDR2 FNYEAQ. This CDR3 is 15 amino acids long. V lost 5 bases, J lost 7 bases, and 9 bases stayed unmatched. CDR3: CASSSTGGASNEQFF. In DNA, the CDR3 is TGTGCCAGCAGCAGCACAGGGGGCGCCTCTAATGAGCAGTTCTTC.

There are many counts of this clonotype. The chain is built from TRBV11-2 and TRBJ2-1; 7 bases align to TRBD1. The ends lost 6 bases at V and 6 bases at J; junction bases unmatched: 11. Germline assignment: CDR1 SGHAT and CDR2 FQNNGV. The CDR3 consists of 15 residues. The CDR3 here is CASRVRDPGGNEQFF. The DNA of the CDR3 is TGTGCCAGCAGAGTTCGGGACCCAGGGGGCAATGAGCAGTTCTTC.

The genes are TRBV19 and TRBJ2-2; 14 nucleotides line up with TRBD2. The CDR3 loop spans 17 amino acids. The V and J ends lost 7 bases and 4 bases, in that order; junction bases with no gene match: 8. Germline assignment: CDR1 LNHDA and CDR2 SQIVND (reference sequence). CDR3 sequence (DNA): TGTGCCAGTATCGGGACTAGCGGGAGTTTTTTCACCGGGGAGCTGTTTTTT. Protein sequence: CASIGTSGSFFTGELFF.

This clonotype occurred many times. The J gene is TRBJ1-1, the V gene TRBV24-1; D is undetermined. V lost 3 bases and J lost 8, with 12 bases in between. The germline gives CDR1 KGHDR, CDR2 SFDVKD. CDR3 length: 13 residues. As DNA, the CDR3 is TGTGCCACCAGTGATCACGGAATTCAGGAAGCTTTCTTT. It translates to CATSDHGIQEAFF.

This clonotype was found a few times. The CDR3, as DNA: TGTGCCAGCAGCTTACGGGGTACTGCCCTCGAGCAGTACGTC. Its translation: CASSLRGTALEQYV. V usage is TRBV27 and J usage is TRBJ2-7; perhaps TRBD2 as D (5 bases). Trimming stripped 6 bases from V and 6 bases from J, with 18 bases between. Germline assignment: CDR1 MNHEY and CDR2 SMNVEV (reference sequence). The CDR3 covers 14 residues.

The V call is TRBV6-1, the J call TRBJ1-1; D is possibly TRBD1 (6 bases). The ends were cut back, 0 bases at V and 5 bases at J, with 10 bases in the middle. This CDR3 is 14 amino acids long. In germline, CDR1 is MNHNS, CDR2 SASEGT. The CDR3 DNA reads TGTGCCAGCAGTGAAGCGTCAGGGGTGACTGAAGCTTTCTTT. Translating gives CASSEASGVTEAFF.

There are a few counts of this clonotype. This chain links TRBV4-1 with TRBJ1-1; D is uncertain. CDR1 is MGHRA and CDR2 is YSYEKL in the germline V gene. This CDR3 has 15 amino acids. V dropped 0 bases and J dropped 3 bases, with 11 bases sitting between them. The DNA of the CDR3 is TGCGCCAGCAGCCAAGAGCCAGCCCTTTACACTGAAGCTTTCTTT. Its translation is CASSQEPALYTEAFF.